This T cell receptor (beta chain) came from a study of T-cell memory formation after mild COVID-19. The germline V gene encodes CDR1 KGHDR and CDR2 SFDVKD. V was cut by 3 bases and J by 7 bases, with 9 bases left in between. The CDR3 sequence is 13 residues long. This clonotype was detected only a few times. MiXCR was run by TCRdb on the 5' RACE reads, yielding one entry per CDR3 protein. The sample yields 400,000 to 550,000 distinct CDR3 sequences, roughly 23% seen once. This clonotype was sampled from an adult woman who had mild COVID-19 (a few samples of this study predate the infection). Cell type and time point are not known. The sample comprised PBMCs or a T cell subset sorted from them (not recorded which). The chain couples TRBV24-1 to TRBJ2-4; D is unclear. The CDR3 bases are TGTGCCACCAGTGATAGGCACGGGAACATTCAGTACTTC. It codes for CATSDRHGNIQYF.